The rows below give T cell receptor beta chains drawn from one sample of a study of blood T cells in healthy people across ages. TCRdb reanalysed the 5' RACE reads using MiXCR and keeps one entry per CDR3 protein. The sample has 450,000 to 700,000 distinct CDR3 sequences, 27% seen once; the top ten hold 15% to 20%. Specimen: blood. These TCRs come from a woman between 65 and 79 years old in good health. Each CDR3 is given with its conserved first and last residue. Each record gives: V gene, clone size, D gene, J gene, CDR3 protein, CDR3 DNA. D genes are given only for firm matches. Not all rows give a size; the values are once, few, many and, for expanded clones, a class.

>TRBV5-1|NA|NA|TRBJ2-5
CASSVASRGRETQYF
TGCGCCAGCAGCGTAGCGAGCAGGGGAAGAGAGACCCAGTACTTC
>TRBV6-2/TRBV6-3|NA|NA|TRBJ1-1
CASSYRQIMNTEAFF
TGTGCCAGCAGTTACCGGCAAATCATGAACACTGAAGCTTTCTTT
>TRBV3-1|few|NA|TRBJ2-7
CASTPRGSYEQYF
TGTGCCAGCACCCCCAGGGGCTCCTACGAGCAGTACTTC
>TRBV6-2/TRBV6-3|few|NA|TRBJ1-2
CASSSRPTTFYGYTF
TGTGCCAGCAGTTCGCGTCCCACCACGTTCTATGGCTACACCTTC
>TRBV5-1|NA|TRBD2|TRBJ2-1
CASSASGGGSYNEQFF
TGCGCCAGCAGTGCCTCGGGCGGGGGATCTTACAATGAGCAGTTCTTC
>TRBV6-5|many|NA|TRBJ1-6
CASSRDTAQGNSPLHF
TGTGCCAGCAGCCGGGACACAGCCCAGGGAAATTCACCCCTCCACTTT
>TRBV7-3|NA|NA|TRBJ2-5
CASSYDFGVETQYF
TGTGCCAGCAGCTACGACTTCGGTGTGGAGACCCAGTACTTC
>TRBV5-5|NA|NA|TRBJ1-2
CASSSRDKGGYGYTF
TGTGCCAGCAGCTCCCGGGACAAAGGGGGCTATGGCTACACCTTC
>TRBV5-4|NA|TRBD2|TRBJ2-5
CASSLNGTSGGEETQYF
TGTGCCAGCAGCTTGAATGGCACTAGCGGGGGGGAAGAGACCCAGTACTTC
>TRBV12-3/TRBV12-4|few|NA|TRBJ2-3
CASSFTGRAAQYF
TGTGCCAGCAGTTTCACCGGACGGGCAGCGCAGTATTTT
>TRBV9|NA|NA|TRBJ1-1
CASSVSLNTEAFF
TGTGCCAGCAGCGTAAGTCTTAACACTGAAGCTTTCTTT
>TRBV29-1|NA|TRBD1|TRBJ2-1
CSALEGANEQFF
TGCAGCGCTTTAGAGGGGGCGAATGAGCAGTTCTTC
>TRBV28|NA|NA|TRBJ2-7
CASSYPMGVQTYEQYF
TGTGCCAGCAGTTACCCCATGGGCGTGCAAACCTACGAGCAGTACTTC
>TRBV12-3/TRBV12-4|NA|TRBD2|TRBJ2-1
CASRKRGADNEQFF
TGTGCCAGCAGAAAGCGGGGGGCGGACAATGAGCAGTTCTTC
>TRBV21-1|few|NA|TRBJ2-6
CASLTSGANVLTF
TGTGCCAGCCTGACCTCTGGGGCCAACGTCCTGACTTTC